This T cell receptor (beta chain) appears in the sequencing data of a study of T-cell memory formation after mild COVID-19 (dated by TCRdb to the early 2020s). Background on the whole study: TCR sequence clusters from the two donors were largely donor specific. Two young, previously healthy adult volunteers, one female and one male, were included in the cohort. In a couple of donors, T-cell clones that expanded and contracted after mild COVID-19 were followed by sequencing TCRalpha and TCRbeta repertoires longitudinally.

CDR1 and CDR2 were assigned from the germline V gene as SGHTA and FQGNSA. The CDR3 measures 16 amino acids from cysteine to phenylalanine. Only the CDR3 part of the read is kept: 48 bases, read in frame from the first base. The germline V and J ends show losses of 4 bases and 1 base respectively, and no gene match explains 9 bases of the junction. Ficoll-Paque density gradient centrifugation was the method used to isolate PBMCs. This clonotype was seen a few times. It lacks a known antigen. Per-base qualities were not stored, and no clone one base away is much larger. What the study reported, not specific to this receptor: The study included only a couple of mild cases, and larger cohorts that include severe cases with pre-infection samples were judged to be necessary. Contracting CD4+ clones were located mainly in the CM and EM memory subsets, whereas CD8+ clones were found to be enriched in EMRA. Some responding clones were found in pre-infection memory, which suggests that pre-existing cross-reactive memory T cells took part in the SARS-CoV-2 response. Balanced CD4/CD8 phenotypes were observed for clones contracting from day 15 to 85, whereas a bias towards CD4+ was observed for a second wave of clones expanding from day 15 to 37. SARS-CoV-2 specificity was not confirmed for the second-wave clones peaking on day 37.

The instrument was an Illumina NovaSeq 6000. cDNA libraries for TCRalpha and TCRbeta were prepared by 5'RACE using constant-segment primers, with sample barcodes and unique molecular identifiers added. Trizol reagent was used to extract RNA from every sample. Libraries were amplified in two PCR steps, with a second sample barcode and Illumina TruSeq adapters added in the second step. Libraries were sequenced on an Illumina NovaSeq with 2 x 150 bp paired-end reads. On the study's bioinformatics: The reads were demultiplexed and collapsed into UMI-guided consensus sequences using migec v1.2.7. Using mixcr v2.1.11, UMI consensuses were aligned to TRA and TRB V and J templates and then assembled into clonotypes. Expanded or contracted clonotypes were those called significant by both edgeR and NoisET, with noise models trained on biological replicates. edgeR calls used a false discovery rate-adjusted p below 0.01 and a log2 fold-change threshold of 1. As an exploratory analysis of dynamics, max-normalized trajectories of the 1000 most abundant clonotypes were examined by PCA with hierarchical clustering. Each responding clone was given a CD4 or CD8 phenotype based on the CD4+ and CD8+ repertoires, which had been sequenced separately. TCRdb took the public reads, trimmed them with fastp at Q25, ran MiXCR for clone calling and kept in-frame beta chains. CDR3 protein sequences are deduplicated, and each keeps its most common genes and DNA. TCRdb, not the original authors, processed these V and J calls. The sample yields about 50,000 distinct CDR3 sequences; about 7.3% were counted once. The ten biggest clones cover roughly 1.4% of the sample.

The rearrangement joined TRBV7-2 to TRBJ2-7, with 8 bases aligning to TRBD1. The sequenced material came from PBMCs or a T cell subset sorted from them (not recorded which). The origin of this receptor is a man aged 18 to 30 who had mild COVID-19 (a few samples of this study predate the infection). The sample titles of this study are shuffled in the database, so cell type and time point are left out; the donor was told from shared clones. The CDR3 is CASSSPDREFSYEQYF. The DNA is TGTGCCAGCAGCTCCCCGGACAGGGAATTTTCCTACGAGCAGTACTTC.